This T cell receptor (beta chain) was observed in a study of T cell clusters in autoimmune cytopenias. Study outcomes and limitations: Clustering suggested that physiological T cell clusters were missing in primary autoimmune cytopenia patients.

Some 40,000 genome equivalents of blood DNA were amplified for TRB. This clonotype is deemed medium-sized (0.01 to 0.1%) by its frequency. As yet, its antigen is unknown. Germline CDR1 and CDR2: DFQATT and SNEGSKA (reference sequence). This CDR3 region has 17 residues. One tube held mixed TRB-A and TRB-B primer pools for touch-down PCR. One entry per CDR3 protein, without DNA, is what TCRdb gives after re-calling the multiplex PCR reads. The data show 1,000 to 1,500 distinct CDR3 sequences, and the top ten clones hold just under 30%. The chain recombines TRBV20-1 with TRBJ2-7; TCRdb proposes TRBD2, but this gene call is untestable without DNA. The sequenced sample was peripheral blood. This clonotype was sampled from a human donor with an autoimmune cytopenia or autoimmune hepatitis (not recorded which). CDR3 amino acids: CSAKKPPATRSNLEQYF.